Listed here are 7 T cell receptor beta chains from one sample, sequenced in a study of technical replicates of blood from a few donors. Sequencing was performed with immunoSEQ multiplex PCR; in TCRdb, only in-frame clones are kept and a portion is missing. The sample holds about 53,000 clones, about 82% seen once. The sample was PBMCs. The origin of the receptors is a human donor in good health. Some clones in this sample may be carry-over from other donors' samples.

The chain employs TRBV4-1 and TRBJ2-7, with 9 nucleotides matching TRBD1. Germline values: CDR1 MGHRA, CDR2 YSYEKL. V shed 4 bases and J 1 base; nucleotides not matched to a gene: 5. The CDR3 extends over 15 amino acids. The CDR3 coding sequence is TGCGCCAGCAGCCTTGCGACAGGGGGTTCCTACGAGCAGTACTTC. Encoded protein: CASSLATGGSYEQYF.

The chain couples TRBV4-2 to TRBJ2-6; D not resolved. The length of the CDR3 is 16 residues. CDR1 LGHNA and CDR2 YNFKEQ come from the germline V gene. V lost 0 bases to trimming and J lost 4 bases, with 10 bases between them. The CDR3 DNA reads TGTGCCAGCAGCCAAGACGAAGTAGCCGGGGCCAACGTCCTGACTTTC. Its translation is CASSQDEVAGANVLTF.

This clone turned up a few times. The rearrangement joins TRBV18 to TRBJ2-7; D call uncertain. V gave up 4 bases and J gave up 3 bases, with 19 bases separating them. The V gene's germline CDR1 is KGHSH and CDR2 LQKENI. The CDR3 is 16 residues long. The CDR3 bases are TGTGCCAGCTCACGATTATCCCAGCTCACTAACTACGAGCAGTACTTC. Translating it yields CASSRLSQLTNYEQYF.

The rearrangement joins TRBV4-1 to TRBJ1-2, with 11 positions matching TRBD1. The germline CDR1 and CDR2 sequences are MGHRA and YSYEKL. This CDR3 contains 16 residues. Unmatched junction bases numbered 8, after V lost 4 bases and J lost 4 bases. The CDR3 loop reads CASSPTGTGGPYGYTF. CDR3 in DNA: TGCGCCAGCAGCCCCACGGGGACAGGGGGTCCCTATGGCTACACCTTC.

The chain carries TRBV7-9 and TRBJ2-7, with 9 nucleotides matching TRBD1. Germline values: CDR1 SEHNR, CDR2 FQNEAQ (reference sequence). The CDR3 has 15 residues. Trimming took 1 base from V and 3 from J; bases not matched to a gene: 4. CDR3 sequence reads: CASSLVWDRVYEQYF. For the CDR3, the DNA is TGTGCCAGCAGCTTAGTTTGGGACAGGGTCTACGAGCAGTACTTC.

The CDR3 DNA reads TGTGCCAGCACTGGGACAGGGGGCCATCAGCCCCAGCATTTT. It specifies CASTGTGGHQPQHF. The V and J genes are TRBV2 and TRBJ1-5; 12 bases match TRBD1. Germline CDR1 and CDR2: SNHLY and FYNNEI. V shed 7 bases and J 5 bases; nucleotides not matched to a gene: 3. The CDR3 has 14 residues.

The chain employs TRBV7-6 and TRBJ1-1; TRBD1 is a possible D gene (5 bases). This CDR3 is 15 amino acids long. With 5 bases removed from V and 1 base from J, the gap between germline ends came to 14 bases. Looked up from germline, CDR1 is SGHVS and CDR2 is FNYEAQ. The CDR3 region is CASSLSKGANTEAFF. DNA for the CDR3: TGTGCCAGCAGCCTCTCTAAAGGGGCGAACACTGAAGCTTTCTTT.